This T cell receptor beta chain was captured by sequencing in a study of CD8 T cells in ankylosing spondylitis (dated by TCRdb to the late 2010s). A note on the overall study: The study profiled T cell receptor beta repertoires in healthy donors and ankylosing spondylitis patients to find disease-linked TCR variants. The full study cohort was made up of approximately 27 ankylosing spondylitis patients and fewer than 120 healthy donors. Peripheral blood was sampled, and synovial fluid was also collected from ankylosing spondylitis patients.

In this sample, this clonotype turned up a few times. Its recognized antigen is unknown. The sample holds no much larger clone one base away, and base qualities are not on file. Beyond this particular receptor, the publication reports: The disease-linked clones were reported to be significantly enriched in matched synovial fluid samples from ankylosing spondylitis patients. A CD8+ phenotype was shown by the disease-linked clones, which were found at relatively low frequencies in peripheral blood. Some of the motif variants had been reported before in the synovial fluid and blood of reactive arthritis patients, a finding that suggests common disease-initiation mechanisms. A TCR beta motif made up of fewer than 10 highly homologous amino acid variants appeared to be characteristic of blood from ankylosing spondylitis patients.

TCRdb shows the sequencer as Illumina HiSeq 2500. Quantitative 5'-RACE with molecular barcodes was used to prepare TCR beta libraries. As for how the authors treated the data: A new computational method based on a probabilistic model of VDJ rearrangement was used to identify disease-linked TCR variants. TCRdb reanalyzed the raw reads on its own, using fastp at Q25 for trimming and MiXCR for clone calling, and kept in-frame beta chains. Rows matching on CDR3 protein sequence are summarized as one entry with the most common DNA and genes. These V and J calls originate from TCRdb's pipeline instead of the authors' own analysis. Across this sample there are roughly 220,000 distinct CDR3 sequences, with approximately 20% seen only once. 40% to 50% of the sample lies in the top ten. From the cysteine through the phenylalanine, the CDR3 covers 14 amino acids. Only the CDR3 part of the read is kept: 42 bases, read in frame from the first base. V is shortened by 5 bases, J by 3 bases, and the region joining them spans 13 bases.

Source material: blood, either unsorted or a sorted T cell fraction (not recorded which). This clonotype was sampled from a male donor with ankylosing spondylitis. The chain is assembled from TRBV12-3 or TRBV12-4 and TRBJ2-5; the D gene is not confidently resolved. CDR3 loop: CASSLGAGEETQYF. Read as DNA, the sequence is TGTGCCAGCAGTCTAGGCGCAGGAGAAGAGACCCAGTACTTC.